This T cell receptor beta chain stems from a study of blood T cell repertoires in COVID-19. Study-level background: The United States, Italy and Spain supplied acute and convalescent COVID-19 samples. In each case, the material was cDNA or gDNA derived from T cells, B-cell-depleted T cells, or PBMCs.

The protocol was immunoSEQ multiplex PCR, while the TCRdb copy is restricted to in-frame clones and leaves out a portion. The data show a few hundred thousand clones, 85% to 90% seen once. The J segment lost 2 bases and the V segment lost 7 bases, leaving 2 bases of the junction unmatched. This CDR3 spans 12 amino acids. CDR1 is SQVTM, CDR2 ANQGSEA, per germline. The sample was peripheral blood. The chain carries TRBV29-1 and TRBJ2-7; TRBD1 matches at 10 bases. The receptor's source is a woman aged 60-75 years with COVID-19, enrolled during active disease. CDR3 loop: CSAGQGAYEQYF. In nucleotides, the CDR3 is TGCAGCGCCGGACAGGGGGCCTACGAGCAGTACTTC.